The source of this TCR beta chain is a study of blood T cell repertoires in COVID-19. The wider study: Acute and convalescent COVID-19 specimens originated in the United States, Italy and Spain. Nucleic acid was either cDNA or gDNA, and it came from T cells, B-cell-depleted T cells, or PBMCs.

The CDR3 covers 15 residues. Germline V lookup: CDR1 SGHRS, CDR2 YFSETQ. Trimming removed 2 bases at V and 0 bases at J, with 11 bases between. Per the original methods: Amplified reference gene primers provided the basis for estimating nucleated cell counts. Using immunoSEQ multiplex PCR, the repertoire was profiled, and TCRdb retains in-frame clones only, with some absent. V, J and clone size are taken as reported in that table, and D and trimming were inferred from the DNA itself. Of 150,000 to 200,000 clones listed, nearly 90% were seen once; the top ten hold 0.6% to 0.8%. V usage is TRBV5-1 and J usage is TRBJ1-1; a possible D gene is TRBD1 (6 bases). The source of this sequence is a man aged 50-59 years with acute or convalescent COVID-19. The specimen was peripheral blood. CDR3 region: CASSFGQLMNTEAFF. The CDR3 DNA reads as TGCGCCAGCAGCTTCGGACAGTTAATGAACACTGAAGCTTTCTTT.